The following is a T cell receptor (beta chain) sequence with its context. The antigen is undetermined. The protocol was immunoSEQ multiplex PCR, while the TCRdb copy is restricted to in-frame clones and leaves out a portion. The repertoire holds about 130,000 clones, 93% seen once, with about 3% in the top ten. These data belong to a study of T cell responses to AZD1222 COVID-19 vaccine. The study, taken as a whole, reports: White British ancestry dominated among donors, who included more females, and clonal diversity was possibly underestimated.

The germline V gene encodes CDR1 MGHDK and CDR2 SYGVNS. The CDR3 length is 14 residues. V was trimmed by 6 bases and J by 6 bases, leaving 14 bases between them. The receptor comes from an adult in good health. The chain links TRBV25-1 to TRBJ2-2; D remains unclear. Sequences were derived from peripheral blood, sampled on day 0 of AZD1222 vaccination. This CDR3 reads CASSATLSPGELFF. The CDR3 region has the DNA TGTGCCAGCAGCGCCACTCTTTCTCCCGGGGAGCTGTTTTTT.